Sequencing of this T cell receptor (beta chain) was carried out in a study of shared clonotypes between healthy human individuals. Study as a whole: The study enrolled a couple of women and three men aged 18 to 49.

Findings and limits, study-wide: Only a few donors were included, so the genetic and exposure-history diversity represented was limited. When compared with the clonotypes that were shared by all four sorted-subset donors, the non-shared clonotypes turned out to have lower generation probabilities.

Sequenced by immunoSEQ multiplex PCR; TCRdb stores in-frame clones only, minus some. The table records about 380,000 clones, approximately 97% of them present only once. The V and J ends lost 0 bases and 0 bases, in that order; junction bases with no gene match: 10. This CDR3 is built from 19 residues. Germline V CDR1 and CDR2: MGHRA, YSYEKL. Of note for this clone: The antigen is unknown.

This sequence was found in a man aged 30-40 years in good health. The rearrangement uses TRBV4-1 and TRBJ2-1, with 8 bases identical to TRBD2. The sequenced material came from memory CD8+ T cells sorted from blood. Subset defined: CD45RO+ cells pooled with CCR7-negative TemRA cells. The CDR3, as DNA: TGCGCCAGCAGCCAAGATTGGACTCGCGGGGGGAGCTCCTACAATGAGCAGTTCTTC. It encodes CASSQDWTRGGSSYNEQFF.